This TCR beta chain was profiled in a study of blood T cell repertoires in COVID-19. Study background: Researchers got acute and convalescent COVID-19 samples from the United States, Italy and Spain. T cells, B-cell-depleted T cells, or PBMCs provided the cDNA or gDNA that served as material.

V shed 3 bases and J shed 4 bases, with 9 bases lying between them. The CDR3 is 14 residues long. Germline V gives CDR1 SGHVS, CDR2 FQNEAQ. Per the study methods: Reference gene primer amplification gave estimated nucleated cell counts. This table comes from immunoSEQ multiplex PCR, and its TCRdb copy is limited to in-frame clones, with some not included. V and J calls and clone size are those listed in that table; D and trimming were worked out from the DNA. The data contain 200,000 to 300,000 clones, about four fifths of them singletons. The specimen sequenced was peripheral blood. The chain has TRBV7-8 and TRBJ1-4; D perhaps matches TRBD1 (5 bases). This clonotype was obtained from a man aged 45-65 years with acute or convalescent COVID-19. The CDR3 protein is CASSFRGFNEKLFF. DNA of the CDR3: TGTGCCAGCAGCTTTAGGGGTTTTAATGAAAAACTGTTTTTT.